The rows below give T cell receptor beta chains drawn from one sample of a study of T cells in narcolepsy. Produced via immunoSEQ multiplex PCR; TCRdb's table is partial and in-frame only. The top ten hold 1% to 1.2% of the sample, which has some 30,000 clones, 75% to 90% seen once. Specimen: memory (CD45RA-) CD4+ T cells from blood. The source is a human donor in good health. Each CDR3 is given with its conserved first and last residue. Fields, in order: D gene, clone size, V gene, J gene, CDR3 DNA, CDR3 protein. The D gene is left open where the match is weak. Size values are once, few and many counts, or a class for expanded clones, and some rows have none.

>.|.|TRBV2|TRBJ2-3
TGTGCCAGCAGCCCTCAACTCAGTACCACAGATACGCAGTATTTT
CASSPQLSTTDTQYF
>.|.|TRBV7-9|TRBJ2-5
TGTGCCAGCAGCGTGGAAGGTGGATTCCAAGAGACCCAGTACTTC
CASSVEGGFQETQYF
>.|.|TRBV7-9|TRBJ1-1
TGTGCCAGCAGCTTTTGGACACCTATCATGAACACTGAAGCTTTCTTT
CASSFWTPIMNTEAFF
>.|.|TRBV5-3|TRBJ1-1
TGTGCCAGCAGCTTGGACGGGATCACTGAAGCTTTCTTT
CASSLDGITEAFF
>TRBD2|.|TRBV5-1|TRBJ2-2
TGCGCCAGCACCCGGACTAGCAGCACCGGGGAGCTGTTTTTT
CASTRTSSTGELFF
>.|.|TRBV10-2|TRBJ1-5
TGCGCCAGCAGAGGTAACAGGGCTTCAGGCAATCAGCCCCAGCATTTT
CASRGNRASGNQPQHF
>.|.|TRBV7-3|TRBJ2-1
TGTGCCAGCAGCTTCGGCGCCAGCTCCTACAATGAGCAGTTCTTC
CASSFGASSYNEQFF
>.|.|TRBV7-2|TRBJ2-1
TGTGCCAGCAGCGACCCGGGGCGGGCTAGTAATGAGCAGTTCTTC
CASSDPGRASNEQFF
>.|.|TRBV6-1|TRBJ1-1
TGTGCCAGCAGCCCGAGTTTGCAGACTGAAGCTTTCTTT
CASSPSLQTEAFF
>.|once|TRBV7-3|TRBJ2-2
TGTGCCAGCAGCCCCAAGAACACCGGGGAGCTGTTTTTT
CASSPKNTGELFF
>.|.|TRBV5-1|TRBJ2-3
TGCGCCAGCAGCTTGGAGGGGGGGCCTGTAGATACGCAGTATTTT
CASSLEGGPVDTQYF
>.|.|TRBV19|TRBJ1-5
TGTGCCAGTAGTATCGGGGGGCTACCGCTTCAGCCCCAGCATTTT
CASSIGGLPLQPQHF
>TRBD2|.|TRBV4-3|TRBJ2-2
TGCGCCAGCAGCCGAGGACTAGCGGGAGCTACCGGGGAGCTGTTTTTT
CASSRGLAGATGELFF
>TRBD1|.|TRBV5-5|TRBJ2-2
TGTGCCAGCAGCGGACAGGGTCACACCGGGGAGCTGTTTTTT
CASSGQGHTGELFF
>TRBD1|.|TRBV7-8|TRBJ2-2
TGTGCCAGCAGCTTAGCCCCACAGGGGGCCGGCGGGGAGCTGTTTTTT
CASSLAPQGAGGELFF
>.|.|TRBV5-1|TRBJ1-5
TGCGCCAGCAGCCCAGGACCCTCTCGGGATCAGCCCCAGCATTTT
CASSPGPSRDQPQHF
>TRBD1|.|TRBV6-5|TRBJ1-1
TGTGCCAGCAGTACTCAGGGGGTTGAAGCTTTCTTT
CASSTQGVEAFF
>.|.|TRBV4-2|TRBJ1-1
TGTGCCAGCAGCCGAGTGGATCGGGGGATCAACACTGAAGCTTTCTTT
CASSRVDRGINTEAFF